This section outlines one T cell receptor (beta chain) sequence together with its context. Antigen: not known. These data belong to a study of shared clonotypes between healthy human individuals. Study-level points and caveats: The rarefaction results pointed to incomplete sorted-subset sequencing despite large depth.

The CDR3 runs 16 residues. V lost 4 bases and J lost 1; bases outside the gene matches: 2. Germline values: CDR1 SGHRS, CDR2 YFSETQ. Only Caucasian adults living in Nashville, Tennessee made up the donor group. A CD45RA-negative memory subset and a CD45RA+ naive subset were separated from the CD4+ cells. Genomic DNA per cell subset filled all wells of several immunoSEQ plates. The protocol was immunoSEQ multiplex PCR, while the TCRdb copy is restricted to in-frame clones and leaves out a portion. The table lists about 600,000 clones, about 96% of them singletons, with 0.045% to 0.06% in the top ten. Sample: naive CD4+ T cells sorted from blood. Sample subset: CD45RA+ positively selected. The rearrangement joins TRBV5-1 to TRBJ2-6; 10 bases align to TRBD1. The receptor's source is a woman aged 25 to 39 in good health. The CDR3 region has the DNA TGCGCCAGCAGCCGGGACAGGGGATCTGGGGCCAACGTCCTGACTTTC. Residues: CASSRDRGSGANVLTF.